This T cell receptor beta chain was obtained from a study of cytomegalovirus exposure and HLA in healthy donors. Findings and caveats of the study: Presence/absence analyses took donor sequencing depth as roughly uniform. In terms of immune exposure information, only CMV serostatus was available.

This clone was seen many times. As yet, its antigen is unknown. PCR employed 60 Vbeta and 13 Jbeta primers. Only in-frame clones appear in the TCRdb table, and some are missing; sequencing was by immunoSEQ multiplex PCR. The table has some 130,000 clones, about 74% seen once; the top ten hold 2.5% to 3.5%. V lost 0 bases and J lost 6; bases outside the gene matches: 11. There are 17 residues in the CDR3. The germline V gene encodes CDR1 MGHRA and CDR2 YSYEKL. The chain has TRBV4-1 and TRBJ2-3; TRBD2 matches at 8 bases. The sequence derives from a man between 40 and 49 years old in good health and CMV-seronegative. The material sequenced was PBMCs. CDR3 loop: CASSQEVTAGAGDTQYF. CDR3 coding DNA: TGCGCCAGCAGCCAAGAGGTTACAGCGGGGGCAGGGGATACGCAGTATTTT.